The 7 T cell receptor beta chains in this list originate from one sample, sequenced in a study of T cells after yellow fever vaccination. In TCRdb, the 5' RACE reads were re-called with MiXCR into one record per CDR3 protein. In the table there are 400,000 or so distinct CDR3 sequences, around 10% of which are singletons. The sample in question was PBMCs, obtained on the day of the first yellow fever vaccination. Receptor source: a young man who received the YFV17D yellow fever vaccine.

The chain employs TRBV2 and TRBJ2-5; 12 bases align to TRBD2. This CDR3 has 15 amino acids. Germline V gene lookup returns CDR1 SNHLY and CDR2 FYNNEI. J gave up 3 bases and V 5 bases, and 4 bases lay outside the gene matches. In DNA form, the CDR3 reads TGTGCCAGCAGTTCCCGACTAGCGGGGGAAGAGACCCAGTACTTC. Protein product: CASSSRLAGEETQYF.

The chain couples TRBV27 to TRBJ2-5, with D possibly matching TRBD2 (7 bases). Germline V gene data show CDR1 as MNHEY and CDR2 as SMNVEV (reference sequence). The CDR3 sequence is 13 residues long. V shed 6 bases and J shed 1 base, with 9 bases lying between them. CDR3 region: CASRGGGQETQYF. CDR3 DNA: TGTGCCAGCAGGGGAGGGGGCCAAGAGACCCAGTACTTC.

CDR3 sequence (DNA): TGTGCCAGCAGCGTGGGACTAGCGGAAGATACGCAGTATTTT. As protein: CASSVGLAEDTQYF. V usage is TRBV7-7 and J usage is TRBJ2-3, with TRBD2 identical over 11 bases. The CDR3 has 14 residues. Looked up from germline, CDR1 is SSHAT and CDR2 is FNYEAQ (reference sequence). Losses at the gene ends were 5 bases for V and 5 bases for J; bases not matched to a gene: 3.

This clonotype was found many times. The rearrangement links TRBV12-3 or TRBV12-4 to TRBJ2-4, with 7 bases fitting TRBD1. This CDR3 is 17 amino acids long. V shed 7 bases, J shed 0 bases, and the junction held 12 bases outside the gene matches. The CDR3 DNA reads TGTGCCAGCACCTCATACGACAGGGTCGTAGCCAAAAACATTCAGTACTTC. This codes for CASTSYDRVVAKNIQYF.

This clonotype was seen ten or more times. The chain employs TRBV10-3 and TRBJ1-2, with TRBD1 identical over 7 bases. J gave up 10 bases and V 6 bases, and 11 bases lay outside the gene matches. There are 13 residues in the CDR3. Germline loops: CDR1 ENHRY, CDR2 SYGVKD. CDR3 bases: TGTGCCATCAGCGGCGGGGACAGAGGGGCCTACACCTTC. It encodes CAISGGDRGAYTF.

The sample holds a few counts of this clonotype. This chain uses TRBV4-1 with TRBJ2-1; D possibly uses TRBD1 or TRBD2 (6 bases each). Germline V gene data show CDR1 as MGHRA and CDR2 as YSYEKL. The CDR3 is 15 residues long. V dropped 5 bases and J dropped 9 bases, with 20 bases sitting between them. Here the CDR3 DNA reads TGCGCCAGCAGCTTCATAGGGGGTAAGGGGGGTGAGCAGTTCTTC. Amino acids: CASSFIGGKGGEQFF.

This clonotype was seen only a few times. The chain has TRBV15 and TRBJ1-5, with 7 bases lining up with TRBD1. Trimming removed 0 bases from V and 2 bases from J; junction bases left unmatched: 4. The CDR3 spans 16 residues. Per germline, CDR1 LNHNV and CDR2 YYDKDF (reference sequence). The CDR3 sequence: CATSREGGTGNQPQHF. CDR3 nucleotides: TGTGCCACCAGCAGAGAAGGGGGGACAGGCAATCAGCCCCAGCATTTT.